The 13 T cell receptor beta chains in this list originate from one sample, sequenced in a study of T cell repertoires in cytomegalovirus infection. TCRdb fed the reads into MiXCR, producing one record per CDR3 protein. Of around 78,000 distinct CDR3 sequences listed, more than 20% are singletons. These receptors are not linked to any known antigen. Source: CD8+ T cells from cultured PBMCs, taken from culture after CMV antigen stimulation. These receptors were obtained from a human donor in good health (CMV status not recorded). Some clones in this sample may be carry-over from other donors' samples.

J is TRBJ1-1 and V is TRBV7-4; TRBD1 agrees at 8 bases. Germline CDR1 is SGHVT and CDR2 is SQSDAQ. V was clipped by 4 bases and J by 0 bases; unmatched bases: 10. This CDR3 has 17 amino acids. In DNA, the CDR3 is TGTGCCAGCAGCTCCCACGATTGGACAGGGATGAACACTGAAGCTTTCTTT. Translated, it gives CASSSHDWTGMNTEAFF. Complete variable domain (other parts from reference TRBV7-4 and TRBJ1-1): GAGVSQSPRYKVAKRGRDVALRCDSISGHVTLYWYRQTLGQGSEVLTYSQSDAQRDKSGRPSGRFSAERPERSVSTLKIQRTEQGDSAVYLCASSSHDWTGMNTEAFFGQGTRLTVV.

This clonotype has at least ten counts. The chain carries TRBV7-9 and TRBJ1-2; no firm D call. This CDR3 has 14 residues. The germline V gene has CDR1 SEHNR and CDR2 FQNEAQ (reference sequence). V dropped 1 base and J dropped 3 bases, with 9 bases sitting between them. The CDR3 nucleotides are TGTGCCAGCAGCTTAGGAGTCGGGGACTATGGCTACACCTTC. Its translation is CASSLGVGDYGYTF.

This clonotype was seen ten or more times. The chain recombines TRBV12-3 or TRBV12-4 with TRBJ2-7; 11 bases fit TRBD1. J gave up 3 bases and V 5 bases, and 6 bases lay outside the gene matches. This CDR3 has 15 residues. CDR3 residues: CASSSGTGGFYEQYF. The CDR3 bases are TGTGCCAGCAGTAGCGGGACAGGGGGATTCTACGAGCAGTACTTC.

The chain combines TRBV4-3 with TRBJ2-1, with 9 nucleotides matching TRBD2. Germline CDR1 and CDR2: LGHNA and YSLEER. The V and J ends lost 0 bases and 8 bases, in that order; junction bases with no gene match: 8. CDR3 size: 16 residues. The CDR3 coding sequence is TGCGCCAGCAGCCAAGATGAAATAGCGGGAGATGATGAGCAGTTCTTC. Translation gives CASSQDEIAGDDEQFF.

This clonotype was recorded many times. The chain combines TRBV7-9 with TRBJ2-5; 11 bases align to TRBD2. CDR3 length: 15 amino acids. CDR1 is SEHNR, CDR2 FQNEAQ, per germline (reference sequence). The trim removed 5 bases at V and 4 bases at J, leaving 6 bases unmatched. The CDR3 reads CASSPLAGGPETQYF. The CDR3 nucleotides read TGTGCCAGCAGCCCCCTAGCGGGGGGCCCAGAGACCCAGTACTTC.

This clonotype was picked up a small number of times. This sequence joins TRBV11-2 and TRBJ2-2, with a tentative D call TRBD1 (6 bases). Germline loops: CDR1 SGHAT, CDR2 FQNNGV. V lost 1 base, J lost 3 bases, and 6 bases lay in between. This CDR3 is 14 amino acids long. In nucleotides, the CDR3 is TGTGCCAGCAGCTTAGCAGGGGACACCGGGGAGCTGTTTTTT. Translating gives CASSLAGDTGELFF.

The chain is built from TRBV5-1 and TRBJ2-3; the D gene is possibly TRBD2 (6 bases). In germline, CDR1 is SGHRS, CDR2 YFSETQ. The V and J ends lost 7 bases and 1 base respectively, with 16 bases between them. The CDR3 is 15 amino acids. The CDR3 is CASRRSGDRTDTQYF. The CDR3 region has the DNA TGCGCCAGCCGACGTTCGGGGGACCGCACAGATACGCAGTATTTT.

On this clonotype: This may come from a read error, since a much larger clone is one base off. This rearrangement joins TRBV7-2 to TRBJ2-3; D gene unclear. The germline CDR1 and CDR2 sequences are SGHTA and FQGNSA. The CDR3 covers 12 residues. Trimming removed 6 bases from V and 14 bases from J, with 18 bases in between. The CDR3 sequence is CASRKKRLWLYF. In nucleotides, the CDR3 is TGTGCCAGCAGGAAAAAACGCCTTTGGCTGTATTTT.

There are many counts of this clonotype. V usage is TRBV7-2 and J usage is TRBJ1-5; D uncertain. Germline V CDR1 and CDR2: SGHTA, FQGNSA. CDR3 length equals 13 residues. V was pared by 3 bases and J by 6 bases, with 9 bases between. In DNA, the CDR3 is TGTGCCAGCAGCTTCAAGCCGGGTCAGCCCCAGCATTTT. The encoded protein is CASSFKPGQPQHF.

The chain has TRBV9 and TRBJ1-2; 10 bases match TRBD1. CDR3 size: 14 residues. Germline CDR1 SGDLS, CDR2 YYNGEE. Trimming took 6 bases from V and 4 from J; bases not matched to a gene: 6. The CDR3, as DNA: TGTGCCAGCACCGGGGACAGGGGTGCCTATGGCTACACCTTC. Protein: CASTGDRGAYGYTF.

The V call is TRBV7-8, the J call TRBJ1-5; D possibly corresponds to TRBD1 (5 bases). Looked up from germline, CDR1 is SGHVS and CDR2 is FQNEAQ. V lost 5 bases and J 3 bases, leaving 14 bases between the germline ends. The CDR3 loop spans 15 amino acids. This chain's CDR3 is CASSQGASDNQPQHF. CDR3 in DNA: TGTGCCAGCAGCCAAGGGGCAAGTGACAATCAGCCCCAGCATTTT.

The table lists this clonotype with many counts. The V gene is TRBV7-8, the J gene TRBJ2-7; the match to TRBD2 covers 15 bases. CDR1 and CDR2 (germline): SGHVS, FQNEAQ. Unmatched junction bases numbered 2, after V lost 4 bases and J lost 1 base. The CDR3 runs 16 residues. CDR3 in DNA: TGTGCCAGCAGCTGGGGACTAGCGGGAGGATCCTACGAGCAGTACTTC. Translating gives CASSWGLAGGSYEQYF.

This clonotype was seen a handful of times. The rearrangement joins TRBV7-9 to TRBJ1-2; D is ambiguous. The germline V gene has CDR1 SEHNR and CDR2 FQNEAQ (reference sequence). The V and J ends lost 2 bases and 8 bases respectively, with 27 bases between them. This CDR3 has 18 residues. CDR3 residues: CASSLIGTLPQERGGYTF. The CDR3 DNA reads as TGTGCCAGCAGCTTAATCGGCACCCTCCCTCAGGAACGAGGGGGCTACACCTTC.